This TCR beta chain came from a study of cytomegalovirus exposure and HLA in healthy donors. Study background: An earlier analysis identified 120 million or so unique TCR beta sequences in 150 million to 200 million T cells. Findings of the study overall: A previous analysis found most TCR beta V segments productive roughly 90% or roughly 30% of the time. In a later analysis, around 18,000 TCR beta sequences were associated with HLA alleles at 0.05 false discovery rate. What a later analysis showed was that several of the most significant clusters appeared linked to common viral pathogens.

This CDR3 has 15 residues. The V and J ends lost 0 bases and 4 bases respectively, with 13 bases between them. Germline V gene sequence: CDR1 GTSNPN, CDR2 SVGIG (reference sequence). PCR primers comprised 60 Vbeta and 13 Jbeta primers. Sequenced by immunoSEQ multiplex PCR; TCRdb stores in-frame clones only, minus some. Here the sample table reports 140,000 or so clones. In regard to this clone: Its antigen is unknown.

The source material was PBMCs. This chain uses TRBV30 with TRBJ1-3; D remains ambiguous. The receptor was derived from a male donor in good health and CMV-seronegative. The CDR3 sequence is CAWSVPGIVGNTIYF. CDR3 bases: TGTGCCTGGAGTGTACCGGGGATTGTCGGAAACACCATATATTTT.